The clone carrying this T cell receptor (beta chain) was counted only a few times. Antigen specificity is unknown. The data derive from a study of blood T cells in healthy people across ages. The overall study: Using template switching, researchers captured about one barcoded beta molecule for each two T cells.

Findings and limits, study-wide: The authors considered diversity estimates from one million T cells to be underestimates. In older individuals, TCR beta diversity per million T cells was lower, falling roughly linearly with age.

V was shortened by 0 bases and J by 0 bases, with 6 bases between the two germline ends. The CDR3 totals 15 residues. In germline, CDR1 is MNHNS, CDR2 SASEGT. The authors ran a second PCR of about 7 to 11 cycles using a sample-barcoded 5' primer and a J-beta primer mix. TCRdb ran MiXCR on the 5' RACE reads and lists one entry per CDR3 protein. Altogether hundreds of thousands of distinct CDR3 sequences are present, about 20% being singletons, with the ten largest covering about 20%. V usage is TRBV6-1 and J usage is TRBJ1-3, with no clear D. Sequenced: blood. This clonotype was obtained from a man aged 65 to 85 in good health. The CDR3 DNA reads TGTGCCAGCAGTGAAGCGGCAGGCTCTGGAAACACCATATATTTT. This translates into CASSEAAGSGNTIYF.